The next 24 T cell receptor beta chains were all read from a single sample in a study of shared clonotypes between healthy human individuals. Profiling relied on immunoSEQ multiplex PCR, and the TCRdb table lists in-frame clones only, not all of them. This table holds around 2.5 million clones, under 95% found once. Sample: naive CD4+ T cells from PBMCs. The sample's subset: CD45RA+ positively selected. Receptors originate from a man aged 18 to 30 in good health. Some clones in this sample may be carry-over from other donors' samples.

The chain has TRBV7-3 and TRBJ1-2; D is ambiguous. Germline V CDR1 and CDR2: SGHTA, FQGTGA. This CDR3 comprises 11 residues. V was pared by 5 bases and J by 4 bases, with 5 bases between. CDR3 DNA: TGTGCCAGCAGCACCCCCTATGGCTACACCTTC. It translates to CASSTPYGYTF.

This rearrangement joins TRBV10-3 to TRBJ1-5; D not certain. V was trimmed by 11 bases and J by 0 bases, leaving 14 bases between them. There are 14 residues in the CDR3. Germline loops: CDR1 ENHRY, CDR2 SYGVKD. For the CDR3, the DNA is TGTGCCTCCTCTCAGAGCAATAGCAATCAGCCCCAGCATTTT. Translating gives CASSQSNSNQPQHF.

V usage is TRBV6-5 and J usage is TRBJ1-5, with TRBD1 matching 7 bases. The length of the CDR3 is 14 residues. J lost 2 bases, V lost 6 bases, and 4 bases had no gene match. Germline V CDR1 and CDR2: MNHEY, SVGAGI. CDR3 nucleotides: TGTGCCAGCAGCGCTGACAGGGGCAATCAGCCCCAGCATTTT. Translating gives CASSADRGNQPQHF.

J is TRBJ1-5 and V is TRBV19; 10 bases align to TRBD1. Unmatched junction bases numbered 12, after V lost 5 bases and J lost 5 bases. This CDR3 has 17 amino acids. Germline V gene lookup returns CDR1 LNHDA and CDR2 SQIVND (reference sequence). The DNA of the CDR3 is TGTGCCAGTAGTGTCTCTCGACAGGGGGCTCGATATCAGCCCCAGCATTTT. Its protein product is CASSVSRQGARYQPQHF.

V is TRBV6-1 and J is TRBJ1-3, with D uncertain. Deletions cut 6 bases from V and 0 bases from J, with 12 bases between. The germline gives CDR1 MNHNS, CDR2 SASEGT. The CDR3 is made up of 15 amino acids. The CDR3 loop reads CASSPGIYSGNTIYF. The CDR3 DNA follows: TGTGCCAGCAGCCCGGGGATTTACTCTGGAAACACCATATATTTT.

Only one count was recorded for this clone. The chain couples TRBV5-1 to TRBJ2-1; D gene uncertain. Germline CDR1 and CDR2: SGHRS and YFSETQ. The CDR3 has 14 residues. With 0 bases removed from V and 5 bases from J, the gap between germline ends came to 9 bases. CDR3 sequence (DNA): TGCGCCAGCAGCTTGGAGTTAGCACACAATGAGCAGTTCTTC. Encoded protein: CASSLELAHNEQFF.

J is TRBJ1-5 and V is TRBV23-1, with D tentatively TRBD1 (6 bases). TRBV23-1 is an open reading frame whose function is uncertain. The length of the CDR3 is 17 residues. With 4 bases removed from V and 0 bases from J, the gap between germline ends came to 16 bases. DNA of the CDR3: TGCGCCAGCAGTCCTGGGGGCAGAAACAATAGCAATCAGCCCCAGCATTTT. As protein: CASSPGGRNNSNQPQHF.

The DNA for the CDR3 is TGTGCCAGCAGTTTGATATCTGGGGCCAACGTCCTGACTTTC. Its translation is CASSLISGANVLTF. The chain couples TRBV28 to TRBJ2-6; D is undetermined. The V end lost 3 bases, the J end lost 1 base, and 4 bases lay between the germline ends. Germline V CDR1 and CDR2: MDHEN, SYDVKM. CDR3 length: 14 residues.

This clone was counted a few times. The chain has TRBV7-3 and TRBJ2-5; 9 bases map to TRBD1. CDR3 length: 15 amino acids. Germline values: CDR1 SGHTA, CDR2 FQGTGA. Trimming removed 5 bases from V and 5 bases from J; junction bases left unmatched: 9. CDR3 DNA sequence: TGTGCCAGCAGCCCAGTACAGGGGGCGAGGGAGACCCAGTACTTC. Protein: CASSPVQGARETQYF.

Comment on this clone: The sample holds other DNA sequences that translate to the same CDR3. The rearrangement uses TRBV9 and TRBJ2-1; D perhaps matches TRBD2 (6 bases). V shed 0 bases and J shed 3 bases, with 13 bases lying between them. This CDR3 has 16 residues. CDR1 and CDR2 (germline): SGDLS, YYNGEE. CDR3 protein: CASSVVGTSVYNEQFF. CDR3 DNA: TGTGCCAGCAGCGTAGTCGGGACTTCGGTCTACAATGAGCAGTTCTTC.

The chain uses TRBV5-4 and TRBJ2-7, with TRBD2 identical over 11 bases. V shed 4 bases, J shed 2 bases, and the junction held 8 bases outside the gene matches. This CDR3 is built from 16 residues. Germline assignment: CDR1 SGHNT and CDR2 YYREEE (reference sequence). The CDR3 reads CASSPGGLADTYEQYF. The CDR3 DNA sequence: TGTGCCAGCAGCCCCGGGGGACTAGCGGATACCTACGAGCAGTACTTC.

This chain uses TRBV6-5 with TRBJ2-7, with 7 bases identical to TRBD1. The CDR3 contains 14 residues. V lost 4 bases and J lost 5; bases outside the gene matches: 8. From germline, CDR1 is MNHEY and CDR2 SVGAGI. CDR3 sequence (DNA): TGTGCCAGCAGTTTTCCAGGGGGAAGGGACGAGCAGTACTTC. This encodes CASSFPGGRDEQYF.

This clone was counted once. The chain links TRBV27 to TRBJ2-6, with 10 bases matching TRBD1. Germline trimming cut 4 bases from V and 4 bases from J; bases unmatched to any gene: 7. Germline loops: CDR1 MNHEY, CDR2 SMNVEV (reference sequence). The CDR3 loop spans 17 amino acids. CDR3 residues: CASSSYRQGAGANVLTF. CDR3 DNA sequence: TGTGCCAGCAGTTCTTATCGACAGGGGGCCGGGGCCAACGTCCTGACTTTC. The variable domain in full, completed from reference TRBV27 and TRBJ2-6, reads EAQVTQNPRYLITVTGKKLTVTCSQNMNHEYMSWYRQDPGLGLRQIYYSMNVEVTDKGDVPEGYKVSRKEKRNFPLILESPSPNQTSLYFCASSSYRQGAGANVLTFGAGSRLTVL.

The V gene is TRBV5-1, the J gene TRBJ2-7; 7 bases fit TRBD1. The V and J ends lost 4 bases and 1 base, in that order; junction bases with no gene match: 8. This CDR3 contains 15 residues. The germline gives CDR1 SGHRS, CDR2 YFSETQ. CDR3 loop: CASSQKAGGSYEQYF. DNA for the CDR3: TGCGCCAGCAGCCAAAAGGCAGGGGGTTCCTACGAGCAGTACTTC. Based on the CDR3 plus reference TRBV5-1 and TRBJ2-7, the full variable domain is KAGVTQTPRYLIKTRGQQVTLSCSPISGHRSVSWYQQTPGQGLQFLFEYFSETQRNKGNFPGRFSGRQFSNSRSEMNVSTLELGDSALYLCASSQKAGGSYEQYFGPGTRLTVT.

The rearrangement joins TRBV11-3 to TRBJ2-1, with TRBD2 matching 7 bases. The CDR3 has 19 amino acids. Germline loops: CDR1 SGHNT, CDR2 YENEEA. J gave up 1 base and V 3 bases, and 15 bases lay outside the gene matches. CDR3 nucleotide sequence: TGTGCCAGCAGCTTGGGTGCAACTTATCTCGGGAGGTCCTACAATGAGCAGTTCTTC. Protein sequence: CASSLGATYLGRSYNEQFF.

The chain combines TRBV6-1 with TRBJ2-7, with 10 bases aligning to TRBD1. CDR3 size: 15 residues. The germline V gene has CDR1 MNHNS and CDR2 SASEGT. The V segment lost 6 bases and the J segment 5 bases; nucleotides outside the gene matches: 10. The CDR3 loop reads CASRYYGTGADEQYF. The CDR3, as DNA: TGTGCCAGCAGATATTATGGGACAGGGGCGGACGAGCAGTACTTC.

This clone showed up just once. The gene calls are TRBV9 and TRBJ1-4, with 10 nucleotides matching TRBD1. This CDR3 comprises 16 residues. Germline V gene sequence: CDR1 SGDLS, CDR2 YYNGEE. Germline trimming cut 4 bases from V and 2 bases from J; bases unmatched to any gene: 5. The CDR3 reads CASSMGQGFTNEKLFF. Here the CDR3 DNA reads TGTGCCAGCAGCATGGGACAGGGGTTCACTAATGAAAAACTGTTTTTT.

The chain combines TRBV11-3 with TRBJ2-7; D not resolved. The V end lost 4 bases, the J end lost 0 bases, and 7 bases lay between the germline ends. Germline CDR1 and CDR2: SGHNT and YENEEA. This CDR3 is built from 13 residues. CDR3 sequence reads: CASSSGVSYEQYF. CDR3 bases: TGTGCCAGCAGCTCCGGAGTCTCCTACGAGCAGTACTTC.

V and J are TRBV7-9 and TRBJ1-6; D is unresolved. The CDR3 consists of 15 residues. The V gene lost 0 bases and the J gene lost 4 bases, with 7 bases spanning the gap. From germline, CDR1 is SEHNR and CDR2 FQNEAQ (reference sequence). CDR3 nucleotides: TGTGCCAGCAGCTTAGCGTCCGTTTATAATTCACCCCTCCACTTT. It encodes CASSLASVYNSPLHF. Combining the CDR3 with reference TRBV7-9 and TRBJ1-6 gives the whole variable domain DTGVSQNPRHKITKRGQNVTFRCDPISEHNRLYWYRQTLGQGPEFLTYFQNEAQLEKSRLLSDRFSAERPKGSFSTLEIQRTEQGDSAMYLCASSLASVYNSPLHFGNGTRLTVT.

The chain combines TRBV2 with TRBJ2-3, with 9 positions matching TRBD1. The V gene end was trimmed by 8 bases and the J gene end by 5 bases; junction bases not matched to a gene: 11. Per the germline V gene, CDR1 is SNHLY and CDR2 is FYNNEI. CDR3 length equals 15 residues. The CDR3 protein is CASDRDRAAGDTQYF. The CDR3 DNA follows: TGTGCCAGCGACCGGGACAGGGCGGCGGGAGATACGCAGTATTTT.

The rearrangement links TRBV7-2 to TRBJ2-7; no reliable D call. Germline CDR1 and CDR2: SGHTA and FQGNSA. Between the trimmed V and J ends, which lost 2 bases and 4 bases, there was a span of 6 bases. This CDR3 region has 12 residues. The CDR3 sequence: CASSLFRYEQYF. CDR3 sequence (DNA): TGTGCCAGCAGCTTATTCCGGTACGAGCAGTACTTC.

The V call is TRBV7-9, the J call TRBJ1-1; the match to TRBD1 covers 12 bases. CDR3 length: 17 residues. Germline assignment: CDR1 SEHNR and CDR2 FQNEAQ (reference sequence). V lost 8 bases and J lost 2; bases outside the gene matches: 12. CDR3 in amino acids: CASGPWGTGGFNTEAFF. Here the CDR3 DNA reads TGTGCCAGCGGCCCTTGGGGGACAGGGGGCTTTAACACTGAAGCTTTCTTT.

This clone was detected only once. The CDR3 reads CASSGRKVSGANVLTF. CDR3 DNA sequence: TGTGCCAGTAGCGGGAGAAAGGTCTCTGGGGCCAACGTCCTGACTTTC. This chain links TRBV28 with TRBJ2-6, with 9 bases matching TRBD2. J gave up 0 bases and V 9 bases, and 6 bases lay outside the gene matches. The CDR3 contains 16 residues. Germline CDR1 and CDR2: MDHEN and SYDVKM.

This chain uses TRBV18 with TRBJ2-1; no reliable D call. V was clipped by 3 bases and J by 4 bases, with 16 bases between them. Germline V gives CDR1 KGHSH, CDR2 LQKENI. CDR3 length equals 16 residues. CDR3 loop: CASSPPRSLLYNEQFF. CDR3 nucleotides: TGTGCCAGCTCACCTCCCCGGTCTCTGCTTTACAATGAGCAGTTCTTC.